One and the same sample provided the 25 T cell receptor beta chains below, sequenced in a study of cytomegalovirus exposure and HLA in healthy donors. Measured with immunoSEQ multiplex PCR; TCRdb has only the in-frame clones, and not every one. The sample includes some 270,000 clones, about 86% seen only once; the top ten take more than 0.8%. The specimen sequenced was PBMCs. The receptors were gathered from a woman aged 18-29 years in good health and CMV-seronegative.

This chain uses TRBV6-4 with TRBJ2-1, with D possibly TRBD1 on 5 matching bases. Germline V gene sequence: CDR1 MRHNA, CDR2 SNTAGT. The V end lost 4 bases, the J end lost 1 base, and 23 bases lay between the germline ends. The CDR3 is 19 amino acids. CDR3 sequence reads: CASSAEGARTHGSYNEQFF. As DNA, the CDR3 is TGTGCCAGCAGTGCTGAAGGGGCAAGAACTCATGGGTCCTACAATGAGCAGTTCTTC.

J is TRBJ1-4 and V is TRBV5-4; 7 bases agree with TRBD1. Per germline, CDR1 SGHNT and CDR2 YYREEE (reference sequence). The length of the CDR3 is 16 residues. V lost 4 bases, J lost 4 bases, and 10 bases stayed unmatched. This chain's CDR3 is CASSMAGDSLNEKLFF. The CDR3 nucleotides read TGTGCCAGCAGCATGGCCGGGGACAGTCTTAATGAAAAACTGTTTTTT.

The CDR3 reads CASRAGTSGKETQYF. CDR3 sequence (DNA): TGTGCCAGCAGGGCCGGGACTAGCGGAAAAGAGACCCAGTACTTC. The rearrangement links TRBV6-1 to TRBJ2-5, with 11 bases fitting TRBD2. The CDR3 is 15 residues long. Germline CDR1 reads MNHNS; CDR2 reads SASEGT. V was pared by 6 bases and J by 3 bases, with 6 bases of the junction left unmatched.

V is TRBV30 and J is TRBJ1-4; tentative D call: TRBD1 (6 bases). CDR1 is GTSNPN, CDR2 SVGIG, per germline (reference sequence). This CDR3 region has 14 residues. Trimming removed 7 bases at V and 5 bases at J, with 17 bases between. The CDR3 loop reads CAFGQLVGNEKLFF. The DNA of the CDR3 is TGTGCCTTCGGACAGTTGGTGGGGAATGAAAAACTGTTTTTT.

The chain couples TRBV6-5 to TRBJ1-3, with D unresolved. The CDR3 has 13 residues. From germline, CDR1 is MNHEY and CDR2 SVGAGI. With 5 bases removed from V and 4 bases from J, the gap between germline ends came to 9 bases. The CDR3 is CASSPGKGNTIYF. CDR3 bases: TGTGCCAGCAGTCCGGGGAAAGGAAACACCATATATTTT.

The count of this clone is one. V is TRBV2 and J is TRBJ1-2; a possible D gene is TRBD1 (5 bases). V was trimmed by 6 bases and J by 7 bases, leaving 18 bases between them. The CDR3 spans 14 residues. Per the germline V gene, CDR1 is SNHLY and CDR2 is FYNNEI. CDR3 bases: TGTGCCAGCAGCTTAGACAGCGTCAACAGTGGCTACACCTTC. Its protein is CASSLDSVNSGYTF.

For the CDR3, the DNA is TGTGCCAGCAGTCCGGGACTAGCGGGAGTAGGTACGCAGTATTTT. This codes for CASSPGLAGVGTQYF. The V call is TRBV2, the J call TRBJ2-3; 14 bases agree with TRBD2. The V gene's germline CDR1 is SNHLY and CDR2 FYNNEI. J lost 8 bases, V lost 5 bases, and 6 bases had no gene match. This CDR3 is built from 15 residues.

CDR3: CASSTDNSYEQYF. In nucleotides, the CDR3 is TGCGCCAGCAGCACGGACAATTCTTACGAGCAGTACTTC. The chain has TRBV5-1 and TRBJ2-7; possible D gene TRBD1, 5 bases. V was pared by 4 bases and J by 4 bases, with 12 bases between. This CDR3 region has 13 residues. Per the germline V gene, CDR1 is SGHRS and CDR2 is YFSETQ.

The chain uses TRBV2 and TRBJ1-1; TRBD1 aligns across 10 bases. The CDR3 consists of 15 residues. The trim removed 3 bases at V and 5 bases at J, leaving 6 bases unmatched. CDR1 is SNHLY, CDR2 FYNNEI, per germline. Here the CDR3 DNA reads TGTGCCAGCAGTGACTGGGACAGGGGCCAGACTGAAGCTTTCTTT. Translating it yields CASSDWDRGQTEAFF.

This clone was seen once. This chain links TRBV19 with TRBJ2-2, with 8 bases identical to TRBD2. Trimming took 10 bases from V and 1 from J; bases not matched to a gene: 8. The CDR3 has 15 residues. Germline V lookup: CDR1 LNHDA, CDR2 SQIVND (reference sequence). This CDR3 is CATPIRGGNTGELFF. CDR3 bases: TGTGCCACCCCTATTCGGGGGGGGAACACCGGGGAGCTGTTTTTT.

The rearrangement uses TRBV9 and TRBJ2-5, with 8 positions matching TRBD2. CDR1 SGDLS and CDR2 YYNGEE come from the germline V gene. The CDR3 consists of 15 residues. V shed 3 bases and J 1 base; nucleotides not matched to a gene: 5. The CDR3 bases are TGTGCCAGCAGCGCGGGAGGGTGGGGCCAAGAGACCCAGTACTTC. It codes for CASSAGGWGQETQYF. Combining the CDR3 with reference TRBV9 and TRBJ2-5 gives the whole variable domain DSGVTQTPKHLITATGQRVTLRCSPRSGDLSVYWYQQSLDQGLQFLIQYYNGEERAKGNILERFSAQQFPDLHSELNLSSLELGDSALYFCASSAGGWGQETQYFGPGTRLLVL.

CDR3 DNA sequence: TGTGCCAGCAGCTCGACTAGTAACTATGGCTACACCTTC. Amino acids: CASSSTSNYGYTF. The gene calls are TRBV7-9 and TRBJ1-2; D not certain. The CDR3 has 13 residues. CDR1 SEHNR and CDR2 FQNEAQ come from the germline V gene (reference sequence). V lost 4 bases to trimming and J lost 1 base, with 7 bases between them.

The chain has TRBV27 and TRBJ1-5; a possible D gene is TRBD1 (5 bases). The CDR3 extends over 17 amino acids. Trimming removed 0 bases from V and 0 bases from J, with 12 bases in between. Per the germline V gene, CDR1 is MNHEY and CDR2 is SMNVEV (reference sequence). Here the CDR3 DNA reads TGTGCCAGCAGTTTATCGGGGCCGGTCTCTAGCAATCAGCCCCAGCATTTT. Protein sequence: CASSLSGPVSSNQPQHF.

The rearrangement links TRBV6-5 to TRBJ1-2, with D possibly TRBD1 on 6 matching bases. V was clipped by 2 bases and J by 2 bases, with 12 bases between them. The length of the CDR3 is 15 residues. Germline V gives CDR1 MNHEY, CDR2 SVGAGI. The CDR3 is CASSYTARGNYGYTF. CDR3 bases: TGTGCCAGCAGTTACACGGCCAGGGGAAACTATGGCTACACCTTC.

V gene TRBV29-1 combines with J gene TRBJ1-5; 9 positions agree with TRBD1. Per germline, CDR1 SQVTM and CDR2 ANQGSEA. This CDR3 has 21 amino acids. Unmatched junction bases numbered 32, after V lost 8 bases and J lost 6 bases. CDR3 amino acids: CSPLLGLPGQGKSGFCQPQHF. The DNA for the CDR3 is TGCAGCCCCCTACTCGGCCTTCCGGGACAGGGTAAGTCGGGCTTTTGTCAGCCCCAGCATTTT.

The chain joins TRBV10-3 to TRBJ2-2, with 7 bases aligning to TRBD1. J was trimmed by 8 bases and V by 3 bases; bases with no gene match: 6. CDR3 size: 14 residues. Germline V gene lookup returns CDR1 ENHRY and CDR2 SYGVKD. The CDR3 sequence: CAISDRDRAGELFF. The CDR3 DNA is TGTGCCATCAGTGACCGGGACAGAGCGGGGGAGCTGTTTTTT.

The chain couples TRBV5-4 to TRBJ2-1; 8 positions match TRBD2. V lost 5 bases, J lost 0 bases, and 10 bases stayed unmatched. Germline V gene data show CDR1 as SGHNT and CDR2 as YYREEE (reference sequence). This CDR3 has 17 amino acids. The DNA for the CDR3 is TGTGCCAGCAGTCGAGGACTAGCCGCGAGCTCCTACAATGAGCAGTTCTTC. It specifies CASSRGLAASSYNEQFF.

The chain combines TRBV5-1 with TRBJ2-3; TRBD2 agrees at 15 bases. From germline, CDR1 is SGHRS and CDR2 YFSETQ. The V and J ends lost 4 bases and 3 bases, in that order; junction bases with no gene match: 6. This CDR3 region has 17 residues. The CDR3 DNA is TGCGCCAGCAGCCAGGGACTAGCGGGAGGTGGAACAGATACGCAGTATTTT. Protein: CASSQGLAGGGTDTQYF.

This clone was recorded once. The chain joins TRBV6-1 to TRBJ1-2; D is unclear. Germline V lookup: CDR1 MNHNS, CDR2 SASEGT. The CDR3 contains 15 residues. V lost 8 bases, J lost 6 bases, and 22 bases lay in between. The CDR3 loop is CASPIEVIARDGYTF. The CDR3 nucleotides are TGTGCCAGCCCTATTGAGGTTATAGCCCGGGATGGCTACACCTTC.

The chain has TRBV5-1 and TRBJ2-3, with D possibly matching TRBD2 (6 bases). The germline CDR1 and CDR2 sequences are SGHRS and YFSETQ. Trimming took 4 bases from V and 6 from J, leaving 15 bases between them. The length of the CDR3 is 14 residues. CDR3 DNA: TGCGCCAGCAGCCCCGGGACTCACAAGGATACGCAGTATTTT. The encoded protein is CASSPGTHKDTQYF.

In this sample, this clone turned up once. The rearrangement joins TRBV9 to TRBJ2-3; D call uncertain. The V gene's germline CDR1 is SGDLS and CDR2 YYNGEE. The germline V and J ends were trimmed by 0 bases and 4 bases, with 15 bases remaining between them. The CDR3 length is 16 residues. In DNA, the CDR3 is TGTGCCAGCAGCGTAGCGGGTAGCCCTTACTCAGATACGCAGTATTTT. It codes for CASSVAGSPYSDTQYF.

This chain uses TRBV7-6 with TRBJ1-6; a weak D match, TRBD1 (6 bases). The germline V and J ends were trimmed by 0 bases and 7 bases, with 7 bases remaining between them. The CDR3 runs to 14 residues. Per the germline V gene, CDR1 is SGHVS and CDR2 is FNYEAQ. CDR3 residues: CASSLAQGNSPLHF. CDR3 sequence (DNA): TGTGCCAGCAGCTTAGCTCAGGGGAATTCACCCCTCCACTTT.

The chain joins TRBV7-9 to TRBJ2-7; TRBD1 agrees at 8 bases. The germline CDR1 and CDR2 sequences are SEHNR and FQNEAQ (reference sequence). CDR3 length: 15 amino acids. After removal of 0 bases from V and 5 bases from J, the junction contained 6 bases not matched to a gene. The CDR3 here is CASSLARTGPHEQYF. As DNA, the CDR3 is TGTGCCAGCAGCTTAGCAAGGACAGGGCCCCACGAGCAGTACTTC.

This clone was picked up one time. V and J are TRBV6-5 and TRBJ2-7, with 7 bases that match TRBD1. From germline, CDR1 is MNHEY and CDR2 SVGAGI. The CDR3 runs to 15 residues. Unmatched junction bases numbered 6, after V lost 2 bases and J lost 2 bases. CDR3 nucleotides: TGTGCCAGCAGTTACACCGGGACAGAAACCTACGAGCAGTACTTC. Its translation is CASSYTGTETYEQYF.

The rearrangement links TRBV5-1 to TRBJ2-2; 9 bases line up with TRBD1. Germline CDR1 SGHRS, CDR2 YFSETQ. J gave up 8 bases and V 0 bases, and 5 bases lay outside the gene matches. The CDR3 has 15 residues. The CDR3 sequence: CASSLGDRVRGELFF. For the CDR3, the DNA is TGCGCCAGCAGCTTGGGGGACAGGGTGAGAGGGGAGCTGTTTTTT.